The sequence of this T cell receptor (beta chain) was determined in a study of T cell repertoires in cytomegalovirus infection. Study findings and constraints: Dominant in the ex vivo response were TCR beta clonotypes restricted by HLA-C and specific for CMV. The cumulative frequency of public TCR beta families distinguished individuals who carried CMV together with the relevant HLA.

Trimming removed 3 bases at V and 7 bases at J, with 12 bases between. The CDR3 totals 14 residues. This clonotype was picked up many times. Its cognate antigen is unknown. TCRdb called the reads again in MiXCR, with one record for every CDR3 protein. This table holds 150,000 to 200,000 distinct CDR3 sequences, approximately 9.7% found once. The sample taken for sequencing was PBMCs. The TCR was taken from a human donor in good health (CMV status not recorded). Some clones in this sample may be carry-over from other donors' samples. This rearrangement joins TRBV12-3 or TRBV12-4 to TRBJ1-4; tentatively, D is TRBD1 (5 bases). The CDR3 loop reads CASSFYRGGEKLFF. The CDR3 bases are TGTGCCAGCAGTTTCTACCGTGGGGGTGAAAAACTGTTTTTT.